The clone carrying this T cell receptor beta chain was seen more than once but under ten times. These data are taken from a study of pediatric ulcerative colitis. Study context: Disease was pancolitis in 7 or 8 and left-sided in two, histology-confirmed.

Germline CDR1 is SGHDT and CDR2 is YYEEEE. V was trimmed by 4 bases and J by 4 bases, leaving 14 bases between them. The CDR3 length is 14 residues. Here immunoSEQ multiplex PCR was the method, and the copy in TCRdb shows in-frame clones only, minus some. In the table there are 35,000 or so clones, around 73% of which are singletons. During colonoscopy, one to two rectal pinch biopsies were collected. The TCR comes from a boy between 10 and 17 years old with moderate ulcerative colitis. The genes are TRBV5-6 and TRBJ1-2; a weak D match, TRBD1 (6 bases). Sample: gut tissue. The CDR3 coding sequence is TGTGCCAGCAGCACGGGACAAGCGATCTATGGCTACACCTTC. It specifies CASSTGQAIYGYTF.